These T cell receptor beta chains were read from a single sample in a study of blood T cells in healthy people across ages. From the 5' RACE reads, TCRdb called clonotypes with MiXCR, one entry per CDR3 protein. The sample contains about 1.6 million distinct CDR3 sequences, approximately 32% of which appear only once. Sequencing was done on a sample of blood. The receptors derive from a woman aged 30 to 39 in good health. The CDR3 runs from the conserved cysteine through the conserved F or W. The D gene is left open where the match is weak. Where a row states a size, it is once, few, many or the class of an expanded clone; other rows omit it.

clone size | J gene | D gene | V gene | CDR3 length | CDR3 protein | CDR3 DNA
few | TRBJ2-7 | . | TRBV20-1 | 14 | CSAGAPSGHYEQYF | TGCAGTGCTGGGGCCCCGTCGGGACACTACGAGCAGTACTTC
. | TRBJ2-1 | TRBD1 | TRBV18 | 16 | CASSPNGDRGANEQFF | TGTGCCAGCTCACCTAACGGGGACAGGGGAGCGAATGAGCAGTTCTTC
. | TRBJ2-7 | TRBD2 | TRBV5-1 | 16 | CASSLVTSGRASEQYF | TGCGCCAGCAGCTTGGTGACTAGCGGGAGGGCTAGCGAGCAGTACTTC
many | TRBJ2-1 | . | TRBV5-1 | 12 | CASSLAYGEQFF | TGCGCCAGCAGCTTGGCTTACGGAGAGCAGTTCTTC
. | TRBJ2-1 | . | TRBV2 | 16 | CASLKPGAGRYNEQFF | TGTGCCAGCCTCAAACCCGGGGCGGGGCGGTACAATGAGCAGTTCTTC
. | TRBJ2-3 | TRBD2 | TRBV20-1 | 19 | CSARVGLAGGGKETDTQYF | TGCAGTGCTAGAGTGGGACTAGCGGGGGGCGGGAAGGAAACAGATACGCAGTATTTT
many | TRBJ2-1 | TRBD2 | TRBV29-1 | 16 | CSVAASLAGGFYEQFF | TGCAGCGTTGCGGCATCCCTAGCGGGGGGGTTCTATGAGCAGTTCTTC
few | TRBJ2-3 | . | TRBV20-1 | 15 | CSAVSPSSVYDTQYF | TGCAGTGCAGTATCCCCGTCTAGCGTTTACGATACGCAGTATTTT
few | TRBJ2-1 | TRBD2 | TRBV7-2 | 18 | CASSLLFPSSGRYNEQFF | TGTGCCAGCAGCTTACTTTTTCCGAGTAGCGGGAGATACAATGAGCAGTTCTTC
. | TRBJ2-3 | TRBD1 | TRBV5-1 | 16 | CASSPWTGGKGDMQYF | TGCGCCAGCAGCCCCTGGACAGGGGGCAAGGGAGATATGCAGTATTTT
few | TRBJ2-3 | TRBD1 | TRBV29-1 | 13 | CSVAPQGADTQYF | TGCAGCGTTGCCCCACAGGGGGCAGATACGCAGTATTTT
few | TRBJ2-3 | . | TRBV5-5 | 13 | CASSLGAWDTQYF | TGTGCCAGCAGCTTGGGGGCTTGGGATACGCAGTATTTT
. | TRBJ2-4 | TRBD1 | TRBV12-3/TRBV12-4 | 15 | CASSFYGDSKNIQYF | TGTGCCAGCAGTTTTTACGGGGACAGCAAAAACATTCAGTACTTC
. | TRBJ1-6 | . | TRBV28 | 16 | CASSLGLLVGNSPLHF | TGTGCCAGCAGTTTAGGGCTCCTGGTCGGGAATTCACCCCTCCACTTT
. | TRBJ2-1 | . | TRBV20-1 | 15 | CSASMAGASYNEQFF | TGCAGTGCTAGCATGGCGGGGGCCTCCTACAATGAGCAGTTCTTC
. | TRBJ1-1 | . | TRBV6-6 | 13 | CASVVGLNTEAFF | TGTGCCAGCGTAGTAGGGCTGAACACTGAAGCTTTCTTT
many | TRBJ2-7 | . | TRBV4-1 | 14 | CASSQELGRREQYF | TGCGCCAGCAGCCAAGAACTAGGCCGACGCGAGCAGTACTTC
. | TRBJ1-1 | . | TRBV10-3 | 15 | CAISAAGVEGTEAFF | TGTGCCATCAGTGCCGCGGGGGTAGAGGGCACTGAAGCTTTCTTT
. | TRBJ2-1 | . | TRBV7-8 | 14 | CASSDRDGYNERFF | TGTGCCAGCAGCGACCGGGACGGGTACAATGAGCGGTTCTTC
few | TRBJ2-1 | . | TRBV20-1 | 14 | CSAAGGGPLNEQFF | TGCAGTGCCGCGGGCGGGGGCCCTCTCAATGAGCAGTTCTTC
many | TRBJ2-3 | . | TRBV3-1 | 13 | CASSLRGADTQYF | TGCGCCAGCAGCTTGAGAGGGGCAGATACGCAGTATTTT
. | TRBJ2-6 | . | TRBV4-1 | 18 | CASSQGWSGGSGANVLTF | TGCGCCAGCAGCCAAGGTTGGTCCGGGGGATCTGGGGCCAACGTCCTGACTTTC
few | TRBJ2-3 | . | TRBV7-7 | 14 | CASSPGPTEDTQYF | TGTGCCAGCAGCCCGGGACCTACGGAGGATACGCAGTATTTT
. | TRBJ2-7 | TRBD2 | TRBV20-1 | 16 | CSASLTPLAGGSEQYF | TGCAGTGCTTCCTTAACTCCCCTAGCGGGGGGCTCCGAGCAGTACTTC
once | TRBJ1-6 | . | TRBV28 | 16 | CASTDTGGSYNSPLHF | TGTGCCAGCACCGACACCGGGGGCTCCTATAATTCACCCCTCCACTTT
. | TRBJ2-1 | . | TRBV15 | 17 | CATSRAGWLRDYNEQFF | TGTGCCACCAGCAGAGCGGGGTGGCTTAGAGACTACAATGAGCAGTTCTTC
. | TRBJ2-1 | . | TRBV5-1 | 14 | CASSLGGRGAVQFF | TGCGCCAGCAGCTTGGGGGGACGGGGGGCCGTGCAGTTCTTC
. | TRBJ2-7 | . | TRBV6-5 | 13 | CASRPMGTYEQYF | TGTGCCAGCAGACCCATGGGAACCTACGAGCAGTACTTC
few | TRBJ2-3 | TRBD2 | TRBV20-1 | 12 | CSGLAGSDTQYF | TGCAGTGGGCTAGCGGGATCAGATACGCAGTATTTT
many | TRBJ2-6 | . | TRBV5-1 | 14 | CASSLGPGANVLTF | TGCGCCAGCAGCTTGGGTCCTGGGGCCAACGTCCTGACTTTC
once | TRBJ2-7 | TRBD1 | TRBV11-2 | 14 | CASRGGQDSYEQYF | TGTGCCAGCAGGGGGGGACAGGACTCCTACGAGCAGTACTTC
few | TRBJ1-2 | . | TRBV6-6 | 17 | CASTYSGAGPGHYGYTF | TGTGCCAGCACCTACTCCGGGGCCGGACCCGGGCACTATGGCTACACCTTC
few | TRBJ2-1 | . | TRBV9 | 15 | CASSPTRGTYNEQFF | TGTGCCAGCAGCCCGACTAGGGGGACGTACAATGAGCAGTTCTTC
. | TRBJ2-7 | . | TRBV3-1 | 15 | CASSPTVQQTYEQYF | TGTGCCAGCAGCCCCACGGTGCAGCAGACCTACGAGCAGTACTTC
. | TRBJ2-1 | TRBD2 | TRBV7-2 | 15 | CASSWTSGRTAGLFF | TGTGCCAGCAGTTGGACTAGCGGGAGGACTGCCGGCTTGTTCTTC
. | TRBJ1-2 | TRBD1 | TRBV7-2 | 16 | CASSPYPRGQNYGYTF | TGTGCCAGCAGCCCTTACCCGCGGGGACAGAACTATGGCTACACCTTC
few | TRBJ2-3 | . | TRBV29-1 | 12 | CSVRKPSDTQYF | TGCAGCGTTCGGAAACCCTCTGATACGCAGTATTTT
. | TRBJ2-1 | TRBD1 | TRBV28 | 15 | CASNLITGTDNEQFF | TGTGCCAGCAATTTAATCACCGGGACAGACAATGAGCAGTTCTTC
. | TRBJ2-3 | TRBD2 | TRBV20-1 | 14 | CSAGPGGLPNTQYF | TGCAGTGCAGGACCGGGAGGGCTCCCAAATACGCAGTATTTT
few | TRBJ2-7 | TRBD1 | TRBV5-1 | 14 | CASSLVDRVDEQYF | TGCGCCAGCAGCTTGGTGGACAGGGTAGACGAGCAGTACTTC
few | TRBJ2-5 | . | TRBV20-1 | 12 | CSASLNQETQYF | TGCAGTGCTAGTCTGAACCAAGAGACCCAGTACTTC
. | TRBJ1-1 | . | TRBV2 | 14 | CASSEVGYGARVFF | .
. | TRBJ1-1 | . | TRBV12-3/TRBV12-4 | 12 | CASRPKETEAFF | TGTGCCAGCCGCCCAAAGGAGACTGAAGCTTTCTTT
. | TRBJ2-5 | TRBD1 | TRBV15 | 15 | CATSGRQGNGETQYF | TGTGCCACCAGCGGCCGACAGGGGAATGGGGAGACCCAGTACTTC
. | TRBJ2-5 | . | TRBV3-1 | 12 | CAGSQVEETQYF | TGTGCCGGCAGCCAAGTAGAAGAGACCCAGTACTTC
. | TRBJ2-6 | . | TRBV20-1 | 14 | CSATGHSGANVLTF | TGCAGTGCTACCGGACACTCTGGGGCCAACGTCCTGACTTTC
. | TRBJ2-1 | TRBD2 | TRBV20-1 | 16 | CSARVQREGLYNEQFF | TGCAGTGCTAGAGTCCAGCGGGAGGGCCTGTACAATGAGCAGTTCTTC
. | TRBJ2-3 | TRBD2 | TRBV5-1 | 16 | CASSLLLAGTTDTQYF | TGCGCCAGCAGCTTGCTACTAGCGGGAACCACAGATACGCAGTATTTT
. | TRBJ2-6 | . | TRBV20-1 | 15 | CSASPASSGANVLTF | TGCAGTGCTAGTCCCGCTAGCTCTGGGGCCAACGTCCTGACTTTC
. | TRBJ2-5 | TRBD1 | TRBV6-1 | 14 | CASSEPRDRVGQYF | TGTGCCAGCAGTGAACCTCGTGACAGGGTAGGGCAGTACTTC
many | TRBJ1-1 | . | TRBV29-1 | 12 | CSGGRTNTEAFF | TGCAGCGGAGGACGGACGAACACTGAAGCTTTCTTT
. | TRBJ2-7 | TRBD2 | TRBV3-1 | 15 | CASSQTSGGVDEQYF | TGTGCCAGCAGCCAGACTAGCGGGGGAGTGGACGAGCAGTACTTC
few | TRBJ2-5 | . | TRBV27 | 15 | CASSSGTGRGYEQYF | TGTGCCAGCAGTTCAGGGACCGGCCGGGGGTATGAGCAGTACTTC
. | TRBJ2-2 | . | TRBV5-1 | 15 | CASSRDRARGGELFF | TGCGCCAGCAGCCGAGATCGGGCTAGGGGCGGGGAGCTGTTTTTT
. | TRBJ2-1 | TRBD2 | TRBV7-9 | 19 | CASSSAGLAGGVTYNEQFF | TGTGCCAGCAGCTCCGCGGGACTAGCGGGAGGAGTGACCTACAATGAGCAGTTCTTC
few | TRBJ2-7 | . | TRBV12-3/TRBV12-4 | 12 | CASGWDNYEQYF | TGTGCCAGCGGGTGGGACAACTACGAGCAGTACTTC
. | TRBJ2-1 | TRBD2 | TRBV20-1 | 16 | CSAEGLAQSSYNGQFF | TGCAGTGCGGAAGGACTAGCCCAAAGCTCCTACAATGGGCAGTTCTTC
many | TRBJ2-7 | . | TRBV12-3/TRBV12-4 | 13 | CASSLGSVYEQYF | TGTGCCAGCAGCTTGGGGAGTGTGTACGAGCAGTACTTC
few | TRBJ2-3 | . | TRBV6-6 | 13 | CASGGTQRDTQYF | TGTGCCAGCGGGGGGACCCAGAGAGATACGCAGTATTTT